The 22 T cell receptor beta chains below all came from one sample that was sequenced in a study of neurological immune-mediated disorders. TCRdb reprocessed the 5' RACE reads via MiXCR and lists one record per CDR3 protein. Found here are some 37,000 distinct CDR3 sequences, around 14% of them singletons; the top ten hold more than 20%. The material sequenced was PBMCs. These receptor sequences come from a woman between 50 and 59 years old with HTLV-1-associated myelopathy (HAM/TSP).

The chain uses TRBV28 and TRBJ1-2; 8 nucleotides agree with TRBD1. The V and J ends lost 6 bases and 7 bases, in that order; junction bases with no gene match: 7. The V gene's germline CDR1 is MDHEN and CDR2 SYDVKM. This CDR3 has 13 amino acids. DNA for the CDR3: TGTGCCAGCAGCCCCGGACAGGGTGTTGGCTACACCTTC. This sequence encodes CASSPGQGVGYTF.

This clonotype was seen at least ten times. This chain connects TRBV20-1 to TRBJ2-1; D gene unclear. The CDR3 runs 14 residues. Germline CDR1 and CDR2: DFQATT and SNEGSKA (reference sequence). With 1 base removed from V and 3 bases from J, the gap between germline ends came to 10 bases. The CDR3 DNA is TGCAGTGCTAGAGGCCTCCTAAACTACAATGAGCAGTTCTTC. Its translation: CSARGLLNYNEQFF.

This clonotype came up many times. The rearrangement uses TRBV18 and TRBJ1-5; no definite D call. Germline-derived CDR1 and CDR2 are KGHSH and LQKENI. Trimming removed 2 bases from V and 4 bases from J, with 12 bases in between. This CDR3 is 15 amino acids long. CDR3 protein: CASSPYDSGNQPQHF. The DNA for the CDR3 is TGTGCCAGCTCACCATACGACTCGGGGAATCAGCCCCAGCATTTT.

The table lists this clonotype with many counts. The CDR3 DNA sequence: TGTGCCAGTAGTATCCGGAGGGCGTATGGCTACACCTTC. It yields the protein CASSIRRAYGYTF. The chain uses TRBV19 and TRBJ1-2, with D uncertain. The CDR3 runs 13 residues. The germline V gene encodes CDR1 LNHDA and CDR2 SQIVND (reference sequence). V lost 3 bases and J lost 5, with 10 bases in between.

The chain joins TRBV24-1 to TRBJ2-5; a weak D match, TRBD2 (6 bases). The CDR3 is made up of 18 amino acids. Germline V gene sequence: CDR1 KGHDR, CDR2 SFDVKD. The V end lost 3 bases, the J end lost 2 bases, and 21 bases lay between the germline ends. The CDR3 coding sequence is TGTGCCACCAGTGATGGGGGGTTAGGCGGGGCCAGTCAAGAGACCCAGTACTTC. It encodes CATSDGGLGGASQETQYF.

There are a few counts of this clonotype. CDR3 DNA sequence: TGTGCCAGCAGCCACGGACAGGGACTAAACACTGAAGCTTTCTTT. It translates to CASSHGQGLNTEAFF. The genes are TRBV6-6 and TRBJ1-1; 8 nucleotides align to TRBD1. This CDR3 is built from 15 residues. V was clipped by 6 bases and J by 2 bases; unmatched bases: 8. Germline V gives CDR1 MNHNY, CDR2 SVGAGI (reference sequence).

This clonotype was seen many times. The chain employs TRBV7-9 and TRBJ1-4; no definite D call. This CDR3 contains 14 residues. V was clipped by 1 base and J by 4 bases, with 7 bases between them. Germline V CDR1 and CDR2: SEHNR, FQNEAQ (reference sequence). DNA of the CDR3: TGTGCCAGCAGCTTAGTAGGCCTTAATGAAAAACTGTTTTTT. It encodes CASSLVGLNEKLFF.

Ten or more counts support this clonotype. The CDR3 protein is CASSPRQGVGGRYTEAFF. CDR3 nucleotide sequence: TGTGCCAGCAGCCCCCGACAGGGAGTAGGGGGTAGATACACTGAAGCTTTCTTT. The chain carries TRBV11-2 and TRBJ1-1; TRBD1 aligns across 7 bases. Germline CDR1 and CDR2: SGHAT and FQNNGV. This CDR3 comprises 18 residues. V lost 5 bases, J lost 3 bases, and 18 bases stayed unmatched.

In its sample, this clonotype is medium-sized (0.01 to 0.1%). V gene TRBV7-8 combines with J gene TRBJ1-6; D is undetermined. V lost 0 bases and J lost 6, with 12 bases in between. The germline V gene encodes CDR1 SGHVS and CDR2 FQNEAQ. The CDR3 contains 16 residues. The CDR3 DNA sequence: TGTGCCAGCAGCTTAGCCACTAGCAGACCTAATTCACCCCTCCACTTT. Protein: CASSLATSRPNSPLHF.

There are many counts of this clonotype. This chain uses TRBV9 with TRBJ2-7; 8 bases are a match to TRBD1. Germline CDR1 is SGDLS and CDR2 is YYNGEE. J gave up 2 bases and V 0 bases, and 7 bases lay outside the gene matches. CDR3 length: 16 residues. The CDR3 region is CASSVGDRIRTYEQYF. The DNA for the CDR3 is TGTGCCAGCAGCGTAGGGGACAGGATACGAACCTACGAGCAGTACTTC.

This clonotype has at least ten counts. Here the CDR3 reads CASSLDPGASGNEQFF. CDR3 nucleotides: TGTGCCAGCAGCTTAGATCCAGGGGCTTCGGGCAATGAGCAGTTCTTC. The chain joins TRBV11-3 to TRBJ2-1, with D tentatively TRBD1 (6 bases). Germline assignment: CDR1 SGHNT and CDR2 YENEEA. V gave up 0 bases and J gave up 6 bases, with 15 bases separating them. CDR3 length: 16 amino acids.

This clonotype was seen repeatedly, ten times or more. This chain connects TRBV27 to TRBJ1-1; 10 bases line up with TRBD1. V was pared by 3 bases and J by 0 bases, with 4 bases of the junction left unmatched. CDR3 length: 16 residues. The V gene's germline CDR1 is MNHEY and CDR2 SMNVEV (reference sequence). The CDR3 spells CASSFRDRGLNTEAFF. CDR3 bases: TGTGCCAGCAGTTTCCGGGACAGGGGTCTGAACACTGAAGCTTTCTTT.

This clonotype was counted at least ten times. V usage is TRBV20-1 and J usage is TRBJ2-7, with D perhaps matching TRBD2 (5 bases). The CDR3 covers 15 residues. Germline loops: CDR1 DFQATT, CDR2 SNEGSKA (reference sequence). V was cut by 5 bases and J by 2 bases, with 19 bases left in between. For the CDR3, the DNA is TGCAGTGCTCCCACCCTGCTAGCCGGGACCTACGAGCAGTACTTC. This codes for CSAPTLLAGTYEQYF.

The table lists this clonotype with many counts. This chain links TRBV27 with TRBJ1-6; no clear D gene. The CDR3 spans 15 residues. CDR1 is MNHEY and CDR2 is SMNVEV in the germline V gene (reference sequence). Between the trimmed V and J ends, which lost 5 bases and 4 bases, there was a span of 12 bases. CDR3 in DNA: TGTGCCAGCAGTCCCTCAATGACGTATAATTCACCCCTCCACTTT. Encoded protein: CASSPSMTYNSPLHF.

Many counts were recorded for this clonotype. The gene calls are TRBV5-1 and TRBJ2-1, with 10 positions matching TRBD2. Germline lookup yields CDR1 SGHRS and CDR2 YFSETQ. J gave up 0 bases and V 3 bases, and 3 bases lay outside the gene matches. This CDR3 has 16 residues. The CDR3 sequence: CASSSGLADSYNEQFF. CDR3 DNA sequence: TGCGCCAGCAGCTCCGGACTAGCGGACTCCTACAATGAGCAGTTCTTC.

This clonotype was recorded at least ten times. J is TRBJ2-5 and V is TRBV29-1, with 9 bases identical to TRBD1. Germline V gene sequence: CDR1 SQVTM, CDR2 ANQGSEA. The CDR3 runs 13 residues. The junction had 6 bases not matched to a gene; V was cut back by 6 bases and J by 4 bases. CDR3 in DNA: TGCAGCGTAATTACAGGGGGCCTAGAGACCCAGTACTTC. It is translated as CSVITGGLETQYF. The full variable domain, its missing parts supplied by reference TRBV29-1 and TRBJ2-5, is SAVISQKPSRDICQRGTSLTIQCQVDSQVTMMFWYRQQPGQSLTLIATANQGSEATYESGFVIDKFPISRPNLTFSTLTVSNMSPEDSSIYLCSVITGGLETQYFGPGTRLLVL.

This clonotype was counted many times. The genes are TRBV6-2 or TRBV6-3 and TRBJ2-4; weak D call: TRBD2 (5 bases). The germline gives CDR1 MNHEY, CDR2 SVGEGT. V was clipped by 5 bases and J by 8 bases, with 13 bases between them. CDR3 length: 13 residues. In nucleotides, the CDR3 is TGTGCCAGCAGTGCAAGCGGTAGATACATTCAGTACTTC. This codes for CASSASGRYIQYF.

This clonotype showed up many times. The chain uses TRBV7-2 and TRBJ1-2; D is undetermined. CDR1 SGHTA and CDR2 FQGNSA come from the germline V gene. V shed 5 bases and J shed 2 bases, with 9 bases lying between them. The CDR3 contains 13 residues. CDR3 loop: CASSGEPNYGYTF. The CDR3, as DNA: TGTGCCAGCAGCGGGGAACCAAACTATGGCTACACCTTC.

This clonotype was observed at least ten times. V gene TRBV20-1 combines with J gene TRBJ2-5; no firm D call. CDR3 length: 10 residues. The germline V gene encodes CDR1 DFQATT and CDR2 SNEGSKA (reference sequence). This chain's CDR3 is CAVIKETQYF. The DNA for the CDR3 is TGCGCAGTGATAAAGGAGACCCAGTACTTC.

In its sample, this clonotype was seen a few times. This rearrangement joins TRBV11-2 to TRBJ2-7, with 10 nucleotides matching TRBD1. Losses at the gene ends were 5 bases for V and 3 bases for J; bases not matched to a gene: 7. The CDR3 spans 15 residues. The germline gives CDR1 SGHAT, CDR2 FQNNGV. Written as DNA, the CDR3 is TGTGCCAGCAGCGCCGACAGGGGGCGCCTCTACGAGCAGTACTTC. It translates to CASSADRGRLYEQYF. Full variable domain (outside the CDR3, taken from reference TRBV11-2 and TRBJ2-7): EAGVAQSPRYKIIEKRQSVAFWCNPISGHATLYWYQQILGQGPKLLIQFQNNGVVDDSQLPKDRFSAERLKGVDSTLKIQPAKLEDSAVYLCASSADRGRLYEQYFGPGTRLTVT.

Many counts were recorded for this clonotype. The chain recombines TRBV4-1 with TRBJ2-1, with 7 nucleotides matching TRBD2. The germline V gene encodes CDR1 MGHRA and CDR2 YSYEKL. The trim removed 5 bases at V and 0 bases at J, leaving 4 bases unmatched. This CDR3 comprises 15 residues. CDR3: CASSFGGSSYNEQFF. The CDR3 DNA follows: TGCGCCAGCAGCTTCGGGGGGAGCTCCTACAATGAGCAGTTCTTC.

Ten or more counts support this clonotype. The CDR3 sequence: CASSLGGDTGELFF. CDR3 coding DNA: TGTGCCAGCAGCTTGGGTGGAGACACCGGGGAGCTGTTTTTT. The genes are TRBV5-4 and TRBJ2-2; no clear D gene. The CDR3 extends over 14 amino acids. Trimming left V 0 bases short and J 3 bases short, with 6 bases between. Germline V gene data show CDR1 as SGHNT and CDR2 as YYREEE (reference sequence). The full variable domain, in which reference TRBV5-4 and TRBJ2-2 provide the parts outside the CDR3, is ETGVTQSPTHLIKTRGQQVTLRCSSQSGHNTVSWYQQALGQGPQFIFQYYREEENGRGNFPPRFSGLQFPNYSSELNVNALELDDSALYLCASSLGGDTGELFFGEGSRLTVL.